The rows below give T cell receptor beta chains drawn from one sample of a study of blood T cells in healthy people across ages. TCRdb reanalysed the 5' RACE reads using MiXCR and keeps one entry per CDR3 protein. Of some 760,000 distinct CDR3 sequences in the sample, 25% were seen once. These data also featured in a second study, about T cells of mothers and their children.

The sample taken for sequencing was blood. Receptors were obtained from a boy younger than 18 in good health. CDR3s include the opening cysteine and the closing phenylalanine or tryptophan. Each record gives: clone size, J gene, D gene, V gene, CDR3 protein, CDR3 DNA. The D gene is left open where the match is weak. Clone size is not always given. Where it is, it says once, few, many or a class for expanded clones.

clone size: .; J gene: TRBJ2-7; D gene: TRBD2; V gene: TRBV7-2; CDR3 protein: CASSEPGLAGVVPYEQYF; CDR3 DNA: TGTGCCAGCAGCGAACCCGGACTAGCGGGAGTAGTCCCCTACGAGCAGTACTTC
clone size: .; J gene: TRBJ2-1; D gene: TRBD2; V gene: TRBV9; CDR3 protein: CASSGPKQRGGTNEQFF; CDR3 DNA: TGTGCCAGCAGCGGCCCTAAACAAAGGGGAGGGACGAATGAGCAGTTCTTC
clone size: few; J gene: TRBJ2-7; D gene: TRBD1; V gene: TRBV12-3/TRBV12-4; CDR3 protein: CASSLGLGQGSYEQYF; CDR3 DNA: TGTGCCAGCAGTTTAGGCTTGGGACAGGGGTCCTACGAGCAGTACTTC
clone size: few; J gene: TRBJ2-3; D gene: .; V gene: TRBV29-1; CDR3 protein: CSVEFGPAWSDTQYF; CDR3 DNA: TGCAGCGTTGAATTCGGGCCCGCCTGGTCGGATACGCAGTATTTT
clone size: .; J gene: TRBJ2-7; D gene: TRBD1; V gene: TRBV6-2/TRBV6-3; CDR3 protein: CASSYSRQGRLDEQYF; CDR3 DNA: TGTGCCAGCAGTTACTCAAGACAGGGGCGATTGGACGAGCAGTACTTC
clone size: many; J gene: TRBJ2-2; D gene: .; V gene: TRBV4-3; CDR3 protein: CASSHQTGTPNTGELFF; CDR3 DNA: TGCGCCAGCAGCCACCAGACCGGGACACCAAACACCGGGGAGCTGTTTTTT
clone size: few; J gene: TRBJ1-2; D gene: .; V gene: TRBV28; CDR3 protein: CANRGAYGYTF; CDR3 DNA: TGTGCCAACCGGGGGGCGTATGGCTACACCTTC
clone size: few; J gene: TRBJ2-7; D gene: .; V gene: TRBV7-2; CDR3 protein: CASSLGSQGRSYEQYF; CDR3 DNA: TGTGCCAGCAGCTTAGGGTCCCAGGGGCGCTCCTACGAGCAGTACTTC
clone size: few; J gene: TRBJ2-5; D gene: TRBD2; V gene: TRBV7-9; CDR3 protein: CASSMRTSGNMLETQYF; CDR3 DNA: TGTGCCAGCAGCATGAGGACTAGCGGGAACATGTTGGAGACCCAGTACTTC
clone size: .; J gene: TRBJ2-5; D gene: .; V gene: TRBV6-1; CDR3 protein: CASSWVPQETQYF; CDR3 DNA: TGCGCCAGCTCATGGGTACCTCAAGAGACCCAGTACTTC
clone size: few; J gene: TRBJ2-7; D gene: TRBD1; V gene: TRBV6-2/TRBV6-3; CDR3 protein: CASSYSGTAPYEQYF; CDR3 DNA: TGTGCCAGCAGTTACTCCGGGACAGCCCCCTACGAGCAGTACTTC
clone size: few; J gene: TRBJ2-3; D gene: .; V gene: TRBV24-1; CDR3 protein: CATSEGTGRTDTQYF; CDR3 DNA: TGTGCCACCAGTGAGGGAACAGGGAGAACAGATACGCAGTATTTT
clone size: .; J gene: TRBJ2-7; D gene: TRBD1; V gene: TRBV6-5; CDR3 protein: CASSYSRQGFYEQYF; CDR3 DNA: TGTGCCAGCAGTTACTCGAGACAGGGCTTCTACGAGCAGTACTTC
clone size: .; J gene: TRBJ1-2; D gene: .; V gene: TRBV7-2; CDR3 protein: CASSLFGGYTF; CDR3 DNA: TGTGCCAGCAGCTTATTTGGAGGCTACACCTTC
clone size: few; J gene: TRBJ1-1; D gene: .; V gene: TRBV14; CDR3 protein: CASSQERSGFGANTEAFF; CDR3 DNA: TGTGCCAGCAGCCAAGAACGATCGGGGTTCGGAGCGAACACTGAAGCTTTCTTT
clone size: .; J gene: TRBJ2-1; D gene: .; V gene: TRBV7-9; CDR3 protein: CASSLYQNEQFF; CDR3 DNA: TGTGCCAGCAGCTTATACCAGAATGAGCAGTTCTTC
clone size: .; J gene: TRBJ1-1; D gene: .; V gene: TRBV29-1; CDR3 protein: CSVEAAHPGITEAFF; CDR3 DNA: TGCAGCGTTGAAGCCGCTCACCCGGGGATAACTGAAGCTTTCTTT
clone size: few; J gene: TRBJ2-7; D gene: TRBD2; V gene: TRBV28; CDR3 protein: CASSTRGREGEQYF; CDR3 DNA: TGTGCCAGCAGTACCCGGGGACGGGAGGGCGAGCAGTACTTC
clone size: .; J gene: TRBJ2-1; D gene: TRBD2; V gene: TRBV4-3; CDR3 protein: CASSLGASGRVGEQFF; CDR3 DNA: TGCGCCAGCAGCCTCGGGGCTAGCGGGAGGGTTGGGGAGCAGTTCTTC
clone size: few; J gene: TRBJ1-4; D gene: TRBD1; V gene: TRBV4-3; CDR3 protein: CASSQDTGGGEKLFF; CDR3 DNA: TGCGCCAGCAGCCAAGATACAGGGGGGGGAGAAAAACTGTTTTTT
clone size: once; J gene: TRBJ1-4; D gene: TRBD1; V gene: TRBV5-1; CDR3 protein: CASSLGQGSLKLFF; CDR3 DNA: TGCGCCAGCAGCTTGGGACAGGGAAGCTTGAAACTGTTTTTT
clone size: few; J gene: TRBJ1-1; D gene: .; V gene: TRBV10-3; CDR3 protein: CAISDSGSTNTEAFF; CDR3 DNA: TGTGCCATCAGTGACTCAGGTTCAACGAACACTGAAGCTTTCTTT
clone size: few; J gene: TRBJ2-2; D gene: TRBD2; V gene: TRBV29-1; CDR3 protein: CSVGLAGEGGTGELFF; CDR3 DNA: TGCAGCGTTGGACTAGCGGGCGAGGGCGGAACCGGGGAGCTGTTTTTT
clone size: .; J gene: TRBJ2-1; D gene: TRBD2; V gene: TRBV5-1; CDR3 protein: CASSFRGGAYNEQFF; CDR3 DNA: TGCGCCAGCAGCTTCCGCGGGGGGGCCTACAATGAGCAGTTCTTC
clone size: .; J gene: TRBJ2-7; D gene: .; V gene: TRBV13; CDR3 protein: CASRQAGRLYEQYF; CDR3 DNA: TGTGCCAGCAGACAAGCGGGCAGATTGTACGAGCAGTACTTC
clone size: .; J gene: TRBJ2-5; D gene: .; V gene: TRBV29-1; CDR3 protein: CSVTPQGQETQYF; CDR3 DNA: TGCAGCGTTACGCCCCAGGGCCAAGAGACCCAGTACTTC
clone size: few; J gene: TRBJ2-5; D gene: .; V gene: TRBV30; CDR3 protein: CAWSAAETQYF; CDR3 DNA: TGTGCCTGGAGTGCTGCAGAGACCCAGTACTTC
clone size: few; J gene: TRBJ2-5; D gene: TRBD1; V gene: TRBV4-1; CDR3 protein: CASSHNPGTGGQETQYF; CDR3 DNA: TGCGCCAGCAGCCATAACCCCGGGACAGGGGGCCAAGAGACCCAGTACTTC
clone size: few; J gene: TRBJ2-5; D gene: .; V gene: TRBV6-6; CDR3 protein: CASSRDPDEQYF; CDR3 DNA: TGTGCCAGCAGTAGGGACCCGGATGAGCAGTACTTC
clone size: few; J gene: TRBJ1-5; D gene: TRBD1; V gene: TRBV11-2; CDR3 protein: CASSEGALNQPQHF; CDR3 DNA: TGTGCCAGCAGCGAGGGGGCCCTCAATCAGCCCCAGCATTTT
clone size: .; J gene: TRBJ1-6; D gene: TRBD1; V gene: TRBV12-3/TRBV12-4; CDR3 protein: CASSAGTANSPLHF; CDR3 DNA: TGTGCCAGCAGTGCGGGGACAGCTAATTCACCCCTCCACTTT
clone size: few; J gene: TRBJ1-5; D gene: .; V gene: TRBV20-1; CDR3 protein: CSARGPGSNQPQHF; CDR3 DNA: TGCAGTGCTAGGGGTCCGGGGAGCAATCAGCCCCAGCATTTT
clone size: .; J gene: TRBJ2-3; D gene: .; V gene: TRBV12-3/TRBV12-4; CDR3 protein: CASSLPRGQQADTQYF; CDR3 DNA: TGTGCCAGCAGTTTACCCAGGGGTCAACAGGCAGATACGCAGTATTTT
clone size: .; J gene: TRBJ2-1; D gene: .; V gene: TRBV28; CDR3 protein: CASSWISDASEQFF; CDR3 DNA: TGTGCCAGCAGTTGGATTTCAGACGCCAGTGAGCAGTTCTTC
clone size: .; J gene: TRBJ1-6; D gene: .; V gene: TRBV12-3/TRBV12-4; CDR3 protein: CASSLARDNSPLHF; CDR3 DNA: TGTGCCAGCAGTTTAGCCAGGGACAATTCACCCCTCCACTTT
clone size: few; J gene: TRBJ1-2; D gene: .; V gene: TRBV11-2; CDR3 protein: CASSSSLRGDDYTF; CDR3 DNA: TGTGCCAGCAGCTCGAGCCTGAGGGGGGATGACTACACCTTC
clone size: once; J gene: TRBJ1-2; D gene: .; V gene: TRBV20-1; CDR3 protein: CSATASSYGYTF; CDR3 DNA: TGCAGTGCTACAGCATCAAGCTATGGCTACACCTTC
clone size: .; J gene: TRBJ1-2; D gene: .; V gene: TRBV27; CDR3 protein: CASSLQTGSYGYTF; CDR3 DNA: TGTGCCAGCAGTCTTCAGACTGGGAGCTATGGCTACACCTTC
clone size: few; J gene: TRBJ2-7; D gene: .; V gene: TRBV28; CDR3 protein: CASSQGALWNYEQYF; CDR3 DNA: TGTGCCAGCAGCCAGGGCGCCCTTTGGAACTACGAGCAGTACTTC
clone size: once; J gene: TRBJ1-5; D gene: .; V gene: TRBV2; CDR3 protein: CASSETASNQPQHF; CDR3 DNA: TGTGCCAGCAGTGAAACGGCTAGCAATCAGCCCCAGCATTTT
clone size: few; J gene: TRBJ1-2; D gene: .; V gene: TRBV20-1; CDR3 protein: CSARSTGRSWNGYTF; CDR3 DNA: TGCAGTGCTAGATCAACAGGGCGGTCATGGAATGGCTACACCTTC